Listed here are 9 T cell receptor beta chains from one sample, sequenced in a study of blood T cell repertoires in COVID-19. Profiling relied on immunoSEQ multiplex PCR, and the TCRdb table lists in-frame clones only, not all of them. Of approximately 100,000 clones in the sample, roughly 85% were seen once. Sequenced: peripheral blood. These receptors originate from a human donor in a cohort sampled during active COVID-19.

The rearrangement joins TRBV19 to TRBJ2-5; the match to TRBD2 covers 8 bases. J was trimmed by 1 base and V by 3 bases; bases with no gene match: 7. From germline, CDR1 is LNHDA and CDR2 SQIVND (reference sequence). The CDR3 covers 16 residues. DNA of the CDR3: TGTGCCAGTAGTATGACCCCCGGGAGGGGCCAAGAGACCCAGTACTTC. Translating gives CASSMTPGRGQETQYF.

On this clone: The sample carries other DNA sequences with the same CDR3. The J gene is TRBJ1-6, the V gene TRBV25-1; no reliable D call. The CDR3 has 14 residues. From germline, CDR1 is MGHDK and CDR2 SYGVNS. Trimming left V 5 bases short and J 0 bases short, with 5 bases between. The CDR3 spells CASSYSSYNSPLHF. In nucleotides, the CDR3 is TGTGCCAGCAGTTACAGCTCCTATAATTCACCCCTCCACTTT.

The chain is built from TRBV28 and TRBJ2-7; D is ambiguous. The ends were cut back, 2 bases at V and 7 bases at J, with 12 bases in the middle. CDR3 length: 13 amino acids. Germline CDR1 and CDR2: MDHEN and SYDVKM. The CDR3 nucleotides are TGTGCCAGCAGTTTAACGCGTGGTTTGGAGCAGTACTTC. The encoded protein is CASSLTRGLEQYF.

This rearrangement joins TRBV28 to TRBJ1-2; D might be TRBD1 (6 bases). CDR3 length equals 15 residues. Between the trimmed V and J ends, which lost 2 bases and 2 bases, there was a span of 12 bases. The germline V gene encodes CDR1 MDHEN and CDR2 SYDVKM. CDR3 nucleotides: TGTGCCAGCAGTTTAACGACAGGATCGAACTATGGCTACACCTTC. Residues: CASSLTTGSNYGYTF.

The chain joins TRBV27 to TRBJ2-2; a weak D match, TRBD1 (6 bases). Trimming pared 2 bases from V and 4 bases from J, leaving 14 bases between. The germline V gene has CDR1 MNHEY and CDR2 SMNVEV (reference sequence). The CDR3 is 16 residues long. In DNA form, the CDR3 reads TGTGCCAGCAGTTTAGCAGGGGCCGGGTTCACCGGGGAGCTGTTTTTT. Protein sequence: CASSLAGAGFTGELFF.

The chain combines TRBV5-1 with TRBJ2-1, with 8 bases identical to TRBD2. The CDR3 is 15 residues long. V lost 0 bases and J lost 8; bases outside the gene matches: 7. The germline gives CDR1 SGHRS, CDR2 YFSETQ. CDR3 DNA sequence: TGCGCCAGCAGCTTGGGGGGACTAGACCTGTATGAGCAGTTCTTC. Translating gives CASSLGGLDLYEQFF.

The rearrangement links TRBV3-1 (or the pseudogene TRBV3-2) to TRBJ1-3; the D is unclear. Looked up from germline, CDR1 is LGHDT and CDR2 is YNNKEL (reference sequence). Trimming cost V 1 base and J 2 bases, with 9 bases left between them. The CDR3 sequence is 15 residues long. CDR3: CASSQAPQTGNTIYF. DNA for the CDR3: TGTGCCAGCAGCCAAGCCCCTCAGACTGGAAACACCATATATTTT.

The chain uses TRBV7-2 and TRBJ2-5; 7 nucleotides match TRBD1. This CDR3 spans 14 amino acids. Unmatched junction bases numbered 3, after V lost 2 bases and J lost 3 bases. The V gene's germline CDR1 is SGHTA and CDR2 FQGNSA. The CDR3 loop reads CASSLYRGEETQYF. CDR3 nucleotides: TGTGCCAGCAGCTTATACAGGGGCGAAGAGACCCAGTACTTC.

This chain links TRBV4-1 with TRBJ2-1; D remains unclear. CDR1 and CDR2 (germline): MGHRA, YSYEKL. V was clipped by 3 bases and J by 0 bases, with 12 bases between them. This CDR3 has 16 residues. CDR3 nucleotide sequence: TGCGCCAGCAGCCAGGTTGACTTGGTCTCCTACAATGAGCAGTTCTTC. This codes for CASSQVDLVSYNEQFF.